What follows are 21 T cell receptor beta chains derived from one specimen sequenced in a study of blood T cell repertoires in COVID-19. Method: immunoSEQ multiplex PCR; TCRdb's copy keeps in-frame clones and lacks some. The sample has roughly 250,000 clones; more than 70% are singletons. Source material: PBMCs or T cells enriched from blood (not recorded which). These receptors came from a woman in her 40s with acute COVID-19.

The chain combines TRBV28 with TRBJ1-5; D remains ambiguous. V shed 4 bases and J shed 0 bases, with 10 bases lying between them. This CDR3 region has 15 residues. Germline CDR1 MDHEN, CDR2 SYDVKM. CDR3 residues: CASSSGAYSNQPQHF. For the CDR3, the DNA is TGTGCCAGCAGTTCGGGAGCGTATAGCAATCAGCCCCAGCATTTT. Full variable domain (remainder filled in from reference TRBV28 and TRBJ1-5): DVKVTQSSRYLVKRTGEKVFLECVQDMDHENMFWYRQDPGLGLRLIYFSYDVKMKEKGDIPEGYSVSREKKERFSLILESASTNQTSMYLCASSSGAYSNQPQHFGDGTRLSIL.

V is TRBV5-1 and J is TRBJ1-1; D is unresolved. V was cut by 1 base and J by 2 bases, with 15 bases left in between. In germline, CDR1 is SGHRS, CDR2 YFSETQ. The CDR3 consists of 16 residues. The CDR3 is CASSLHRDKLNTEAFF. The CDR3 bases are TGCGCCAGCAGCTTGCACAGAGACAAATTAAACACTGAAGCTTTCTTT.

The CDR3 DNA sequence: TGTGCCAGTACCTTCGCCGGGACAGGGAGAAGCAATCAGCCCCAGCATTTT. It codes for CASTFAGTGRSNQPQHF. V usage is TRBV19 and J usage is TRBJ1-5; 9 nucleotides align to TRBD1. The V gene's germline CDR1 is LNHDA and CDR2 SQIVND (reference sequence). Germline trimming cut 7 bases from V and 1 base from J; bases unmatched to any gene: 11. This CDR3 has 17 amino acids.

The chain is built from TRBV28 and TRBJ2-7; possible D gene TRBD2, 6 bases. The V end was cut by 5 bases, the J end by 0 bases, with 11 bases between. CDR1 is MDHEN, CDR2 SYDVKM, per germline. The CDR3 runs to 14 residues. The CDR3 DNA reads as TGTGCCAGCAGTGTGGACGGGAGCTCCTACGAGCAGTACGTC. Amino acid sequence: CASSVDGSSYEQYV.

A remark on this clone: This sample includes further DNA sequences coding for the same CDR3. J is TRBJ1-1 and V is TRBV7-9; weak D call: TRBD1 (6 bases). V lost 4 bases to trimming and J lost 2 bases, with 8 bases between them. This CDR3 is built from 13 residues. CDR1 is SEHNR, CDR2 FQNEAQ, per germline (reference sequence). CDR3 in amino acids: CASSSQGNTEAFF. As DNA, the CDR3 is TGTGCCAGCAGCTCACAGGGTAACACTGAAGCTTTCTTT.

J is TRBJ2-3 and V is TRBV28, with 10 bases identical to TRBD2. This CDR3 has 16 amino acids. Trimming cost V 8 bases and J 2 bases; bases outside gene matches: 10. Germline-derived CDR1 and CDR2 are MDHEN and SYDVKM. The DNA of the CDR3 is TGTGCCAGCCAAACTAGCGGGATCCTCGACACAGATACGCAGTATTTT. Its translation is CASQTSGILDTDTQYF.

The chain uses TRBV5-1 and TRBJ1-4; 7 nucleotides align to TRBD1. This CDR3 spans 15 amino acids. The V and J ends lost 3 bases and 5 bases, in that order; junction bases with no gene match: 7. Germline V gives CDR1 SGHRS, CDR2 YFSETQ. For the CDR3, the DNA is TGCGCCAGCAGCTCTTTGACAGGGACGAATGAAAAACTGTTTTTT. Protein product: CASSSLTGTNEKLFF.

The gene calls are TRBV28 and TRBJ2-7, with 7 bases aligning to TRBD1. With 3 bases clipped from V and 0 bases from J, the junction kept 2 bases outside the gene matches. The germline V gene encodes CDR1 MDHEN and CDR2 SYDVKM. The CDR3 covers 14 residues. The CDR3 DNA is TGTGCCAGCAGTTTGGGACAGAGCTCCTACGAGCAGTACTTC. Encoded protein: CASSLGQSSYEQYF.

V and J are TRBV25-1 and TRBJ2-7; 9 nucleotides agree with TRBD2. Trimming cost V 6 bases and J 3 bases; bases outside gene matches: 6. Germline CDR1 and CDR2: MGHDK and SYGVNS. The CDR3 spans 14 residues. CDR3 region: CASRGREGVYEQYF. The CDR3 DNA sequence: TGTGCCAGCAGAGGGCGGGAGGGCGTCTACGAGCAGTACTTC.

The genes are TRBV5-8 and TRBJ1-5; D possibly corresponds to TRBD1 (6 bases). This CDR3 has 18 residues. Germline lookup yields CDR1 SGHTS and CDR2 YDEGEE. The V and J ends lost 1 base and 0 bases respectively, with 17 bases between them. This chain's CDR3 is CASSLSTDSRPSNQPQHF. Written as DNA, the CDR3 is TGTGCCAGCAGCTTGAGCACGGACAGTCGGCCTAGCAATCAGCCCCAGCATTTT.

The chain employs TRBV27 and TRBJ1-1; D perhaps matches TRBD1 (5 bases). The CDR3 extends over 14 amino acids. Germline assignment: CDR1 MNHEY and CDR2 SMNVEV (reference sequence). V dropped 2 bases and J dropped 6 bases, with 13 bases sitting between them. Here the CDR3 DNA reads TGTGCCAGCAGTTTAATGTGGACGGGGGCTGAAGCTTTCTTT. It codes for CASSLMWTGAEAFF.

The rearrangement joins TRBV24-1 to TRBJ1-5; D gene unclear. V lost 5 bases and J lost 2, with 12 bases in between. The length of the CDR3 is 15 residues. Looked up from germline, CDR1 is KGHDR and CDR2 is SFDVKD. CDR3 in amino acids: CATSVLSHGNQPQHF. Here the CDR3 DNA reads TGTGCCACCAGTGTTCTATCTCATGGCAATCAGCCCCAGCATTTT.

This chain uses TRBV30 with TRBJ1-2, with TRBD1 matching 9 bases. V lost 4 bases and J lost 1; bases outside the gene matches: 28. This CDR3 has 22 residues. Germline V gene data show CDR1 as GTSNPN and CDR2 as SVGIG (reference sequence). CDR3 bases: TGTGCCTGGAAAATCCTGGGACAGGGAAATGAGAAAGCTACAAAACTTAACTATGGCTACACCTTC. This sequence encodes CAWKILGQGNEKATKLNYGYTF.

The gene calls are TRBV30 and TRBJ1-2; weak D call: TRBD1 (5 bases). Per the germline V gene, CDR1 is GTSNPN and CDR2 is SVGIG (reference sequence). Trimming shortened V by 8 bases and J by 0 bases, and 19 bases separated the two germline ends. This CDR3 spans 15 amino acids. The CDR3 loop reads CAGTAGWESNYGYTF. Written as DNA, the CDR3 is TGTGCCGGGACGGCGGGTTGGGAGTCTAACTATGGCTACACCTTC.

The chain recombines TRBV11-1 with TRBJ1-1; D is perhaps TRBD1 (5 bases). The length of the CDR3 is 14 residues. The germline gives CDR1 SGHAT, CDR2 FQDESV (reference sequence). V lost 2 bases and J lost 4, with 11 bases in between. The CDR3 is CASSLRGVVTEAFF. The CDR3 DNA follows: TGTGCCAGCAGCTTACGGGGGGTTGTCACTGAAGCTTTCTTT.

CDR3 DNA: TGTGCCAGTAGACGGAGCACTGAAGCTTTCTTT. Translation gives CASRRSTEAFF. The chain combines TRBV19 with TRBJ1-1; D is ambiguous. V lost 6 bases, J lost 4 bases, and 6 bases lay in between. The CDR3 is 11 amino acids. Per germline, CDR1 LNHDA and CDR2 SQIVND (reference sequence).

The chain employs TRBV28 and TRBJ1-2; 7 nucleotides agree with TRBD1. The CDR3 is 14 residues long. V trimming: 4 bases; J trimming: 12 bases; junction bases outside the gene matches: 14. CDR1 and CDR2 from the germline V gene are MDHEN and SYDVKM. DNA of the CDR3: TGTGCCAGCAGTTCCACCGGACAGGCCGGCGGAGACACCTTC. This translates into CASSSTGQAGGDTF.

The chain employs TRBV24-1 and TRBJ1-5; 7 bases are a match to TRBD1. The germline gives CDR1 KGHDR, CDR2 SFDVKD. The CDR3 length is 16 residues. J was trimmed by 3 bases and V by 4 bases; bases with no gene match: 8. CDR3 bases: TGTGCCACCAGTGACCAAGGGACAGAATACAATCAGCCCCAGCATTTT. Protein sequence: CATSDQGTEYNQPQHF.

The CDR3 DNA follows: TGTGCCAGCAGTGCCCGACTAGCGGGAGGGCCTAAAAACAGTGAGCAGTTCTTC. It encodes CASSARLAGGPKNSEQFF. The V call is TRBV2, the J call TRBJ2-1; 14 nucleotides match TRBD2. Germline V gene sequence: CDR1 SNHLY, CDR2 FYNNEI. CDR3 length equals 18 residues. V was pared by 4 bases and J by 9 bases, with 14 bases of the junction left unmatched.

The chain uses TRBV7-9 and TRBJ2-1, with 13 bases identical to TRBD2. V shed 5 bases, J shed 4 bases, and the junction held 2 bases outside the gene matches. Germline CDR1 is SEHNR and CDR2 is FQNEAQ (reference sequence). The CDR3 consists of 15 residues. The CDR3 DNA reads TGTGCCAGCAGCCAGGGACTAGCGGGATACAATGAGCAGTTCTTC. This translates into CASSQGLAGYNEQFF.

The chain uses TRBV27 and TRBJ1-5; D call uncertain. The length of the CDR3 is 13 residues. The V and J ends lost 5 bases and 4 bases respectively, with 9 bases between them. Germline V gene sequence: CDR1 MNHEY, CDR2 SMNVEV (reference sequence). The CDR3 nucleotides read TGTGCCAGCAGTAATTCTCGGAATCAGCCCCAGCATTTT. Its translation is CASSNSRNQPQHF.